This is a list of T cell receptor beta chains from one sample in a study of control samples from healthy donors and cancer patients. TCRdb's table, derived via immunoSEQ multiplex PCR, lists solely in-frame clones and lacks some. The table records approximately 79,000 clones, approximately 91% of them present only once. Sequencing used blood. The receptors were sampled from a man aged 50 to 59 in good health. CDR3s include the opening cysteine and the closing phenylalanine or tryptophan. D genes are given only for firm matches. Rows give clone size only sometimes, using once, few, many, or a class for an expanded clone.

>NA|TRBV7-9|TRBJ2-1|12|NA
CASSFTGWEQFF
TGTGCCAGCAGCTTTACAGGGTGGGAGCAGTTCTTC
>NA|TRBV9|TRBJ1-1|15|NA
CASSVVPNAYAEAFF
TGTGCCAGCAGCGTAGTGCCCAACGCCTACGCTGAAGCTTTCTTT
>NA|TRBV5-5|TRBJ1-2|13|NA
CASNQRADTGYTF
TGTGCCAGCAACCAAAGGGCCGACACGGGCTACACCTTC
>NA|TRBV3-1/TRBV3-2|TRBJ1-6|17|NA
CASSQGLADSYNSPLHF
TGTGCCAGCAGCCAAGGGCTCGCGGACTCCTATAATTCACCCCTCCACTTT
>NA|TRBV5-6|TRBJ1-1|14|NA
CASSSPGGGTEAFF
TGTGCCAGCAGCTCTCCCGGAGGGGGAACTGAAGCTTTCTTT
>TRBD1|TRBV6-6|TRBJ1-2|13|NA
CASRLDRGNGYTF
TGTGCCAGCAGACTTGACAGGGGGAATGGCTACACCTTC
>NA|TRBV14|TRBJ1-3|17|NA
CASSRNRVMNLGNTIYF
TGTGCCAGCAGCCGCAACAGGGTCATGAATCTGGGAAACACCATATATTTT
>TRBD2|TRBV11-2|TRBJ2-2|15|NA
CASSSYGGGFGELFF
TGTGCCAGCAGCTCCTATGGCGGGGGGTTTGGGGAGCTGTTTTTT
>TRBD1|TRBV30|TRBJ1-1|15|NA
CAWITSGTVNTEAFF
TGTGCCTGGATCACTTCTGGGACAGTGAACACTGAAGCTTTCTTT
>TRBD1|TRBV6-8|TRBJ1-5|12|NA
CASDRVHQPQHF
TGTGCCAGCGACAGGGTGCATCAGCCCCAGCATTTT
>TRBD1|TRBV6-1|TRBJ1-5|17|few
CASSERGRGLSNQPQHF
TGTGCCAGCAGTGAACGGGGCAGGGGGCTTAGCAATCAGCCCCAGCATTTT
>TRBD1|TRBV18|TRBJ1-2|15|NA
CASSPIGDRDYGYTF
TGTGCCAGCTCACCCATTGGGGACAGAGACTATGGCTACACCTTC
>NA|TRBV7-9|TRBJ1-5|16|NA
CASSPGRGLGNQPQHF
TGTGCCAGCAGCCCCGGAAGGGGTTTAGGCAATCAGCCCCAGCATTTT
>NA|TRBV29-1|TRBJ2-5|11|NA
CSVRQQETQYF
TGCAGCGTACGACAGCAAGAGACCCAGTACTTC
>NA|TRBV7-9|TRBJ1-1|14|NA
CASSQVGGRSEAFF
TGTGCCAGCAGCCAGGTCGGAGGGAGGAGTGAAGCTTTCTTT
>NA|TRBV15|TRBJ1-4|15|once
CATSRDGGPAEKLFF
TGTGCCACCAGCAGAGATGGAGGGCCCGCTGAAAAACTGTTTTTT
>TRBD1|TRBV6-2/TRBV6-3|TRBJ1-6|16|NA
CAGSPLGGQGNSPLHF
TGTGCCGGCAGCCCCTTGGGAGGACAGGGTAATTCACCCCTCCACTTT
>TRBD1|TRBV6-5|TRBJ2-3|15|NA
CASTETGRSTDTQYF
TGTGCCAGCACCGAGACAGGGCGGAGCACAGATACGCAGTATTTT
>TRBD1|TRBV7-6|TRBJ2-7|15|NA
CASSPEPGTGLEQYF
TGTGCCAGCAGCCCCGAGCCCGGGACAGGGCTGGAGCAGTACTTC
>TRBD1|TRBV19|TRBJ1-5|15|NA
CASRGGTGGNQPQHF
TGTGCCAGTAGAGGAGGGACAGGGGGTAATCAGCCCCAGCATTTT
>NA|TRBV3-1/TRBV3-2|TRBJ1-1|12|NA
CASSPGTGEAFF
TGTGCCAGCAGCCCAGGGACTGGAGAAGCTTTCTTT
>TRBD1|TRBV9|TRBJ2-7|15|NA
CASSVRTGPAYEQYF
TGTGCCAGCAGCGTTCGGACAGGGCCCGCCTACGAGCAGTACTTC